This TCR beta chain comes out of a study of neoadjuvant anti-PD-1 for oral cavity cancer. General study findings and limits: Treg/Th17 ratio rose with pretreatment blood and fell with post-treatment tumor TCRbeta clonality.

These oral cavity squamous cell carcinomas were HPV-negative and locally advanced. Per germline, CDR1 SGHAT and CDR2 FQNNGV. This CDR3 comprises 15 residues. Trimming removed 1 base from V and 4 bases from J; junction bases left unmatched: 4. Some clones are missing from TCRdb's copy, which holds only in-frame ones; the method was immunoSEQ multiplex PCR. The repertoire has more than 10,000 clones, roughly 60% of them found once; the top ten carry around 2%. Of note for this clone: Its target is not known.

The sequence came from a person between 40 and 85 years old with oral cavity squamous cell carcinoma. J is TRBJ2-5 and V is TRBV11-2; 9 positions agree with TRBD1. This specimen consisted of PBMCs, obtained before nivolumab (anti-PD-1) treatment. CDR3 DNA sequence: TGTGCCAGCAGCTTAGGGACAGGGGCTGCAGAGACCCAGTACTTC. The encoded protein is CASSLGTGAAETQYF.